One T cell receptor (beta chain) is described in this entry. Its antigen remains undetermined. No base quality values were provided; no much bigger clone lies one nucleotide off. The data originate from a study of blood T cell repertoires in COVID-19 (TCRdb year 2020). Turning to the overall study: The collaborator samples originated in the United States, Italy and Spain and spanned the acute and convalescent phases of COVID-19. The prospective study material was composed of cDNA or gDNA derived from T cells, B-cell-depleted T cells, or PBMCs. Deeply sampled blood TCRbeta repertoires from subjects exposed to, actively infected with, or recovered from COVID-19 were included in the dataset. The repertoires were released in a freely available public database meant as a resource for research on the immune response to SARS-CoV-2. The samples were drawn from the first 160 participants of the ongoing ImmuneRACE study and from 1,254 subjects provided by 6 global collaborators. A de-identified subject ID, COVID-19 status, age in years and sex were almost always included in the sample metadata. Where available, HLA class I and class II types were obtained from metadata supplied by the sample provider rather than from assay-based typing. Study-wide findings and limitations: The quantity of clinical and demographic metadata differed by source and by participant and was supplied without curation.

Collaborating institutions collected whole blood in K2EDTA tubes following their own protocols. For TCRbeta analysis, collaborators shipped samples in one of three forms: frozen whole blood, isolated PBMCs, or DNA extracted from either of those sample types. TCRbeta CDR3 regions were amplified from genomic DNA by means of the immunoSEQ Assay, a bias-controlled multiplex PCR. For the original study's pipeline: The number of nucleated cells in each sample was estimated by amplification of reference gene primers within the assay. To quantify the absolute abundance of each unique TCRbeta CDR3 rearrangement, sequence reads were collapsed and filtered. For each sample, productive Simpson clonality was calculated by taking the square root of Simpson's diversity index across productive rearrangements. TCRdb stores this immuneACCESS table with in-frame sequences only. Part of the clones is absent; in the studies checked, under half of the shortfall reflects unresolved V genes, and no reason is known for the rest. The D gene and trimming were derived from the DNA, and the V and J assignments and clone size from that table. Present in this sample are some 86,000 clones, under 95% of which were seen just once. The top ten clones comprise less than 2.5% of the sample.

This receptor was identified in a human donor with active COVID-19. The donor label of this sample is uncertain. Sequenced material: peripheral blood.

This receptor carries the CDR3 CASSLDRAKSFLNIQYF. The nucleotide sequence is given as TGTGCCAGCAGCTTGGACAGGGCGAAATCGTTCCTTAACATTCAGTACTTC. The chain uses TRBV5-4 and TRBJ2-4; matching of 6 bases hints at TRBD1 as the D gene. Cut back by 0 bases and 7 bases, the V and J ends lie 20 bases apart. According to the germline V gene (reference sequence), CDR1 reads SGHNT and CDR2 reads YYREEE. Measured from the cysteine to the phenylalanine, the CDR3 is 17 residues long. CDR3 DNA only is kept here, 51 bases in frame from base 1.